This TCR beta chain appears in the sequencing data of a study of T-cell memory formation after mild COVID-19. Per the germline V gene, CDR1 is SGHRS and CDR2 is YFSETQ. Between the trimmed V and J ends, which lost 4 bases and 8 bases, there was a span of 17 bases. The CDR3 has 14 residues. TCRdb processed the 5' RACE reads anew with MiXCR; each CDR3 protein has one entry. This table holds nearly 350,000 distinct CDR3 sequences, 10% to 15% found once. This receptor was taken from a man younger than 30 who had mild COVID-19 (a few samples of this study predate the infection). Cell type and time point are not known. The chain carries TRBV5-1 and TRBJ2-3; D is uncertain. Sequenced: PBMCs or a T cell subset sorted from them (not recorded which). The CDR3 DNA reads TGCGCCAGCAGCCAGGAGTGGGTGGGTTCTACGCAGTATTTT. It encodes CASSQEWVGSTQYF.